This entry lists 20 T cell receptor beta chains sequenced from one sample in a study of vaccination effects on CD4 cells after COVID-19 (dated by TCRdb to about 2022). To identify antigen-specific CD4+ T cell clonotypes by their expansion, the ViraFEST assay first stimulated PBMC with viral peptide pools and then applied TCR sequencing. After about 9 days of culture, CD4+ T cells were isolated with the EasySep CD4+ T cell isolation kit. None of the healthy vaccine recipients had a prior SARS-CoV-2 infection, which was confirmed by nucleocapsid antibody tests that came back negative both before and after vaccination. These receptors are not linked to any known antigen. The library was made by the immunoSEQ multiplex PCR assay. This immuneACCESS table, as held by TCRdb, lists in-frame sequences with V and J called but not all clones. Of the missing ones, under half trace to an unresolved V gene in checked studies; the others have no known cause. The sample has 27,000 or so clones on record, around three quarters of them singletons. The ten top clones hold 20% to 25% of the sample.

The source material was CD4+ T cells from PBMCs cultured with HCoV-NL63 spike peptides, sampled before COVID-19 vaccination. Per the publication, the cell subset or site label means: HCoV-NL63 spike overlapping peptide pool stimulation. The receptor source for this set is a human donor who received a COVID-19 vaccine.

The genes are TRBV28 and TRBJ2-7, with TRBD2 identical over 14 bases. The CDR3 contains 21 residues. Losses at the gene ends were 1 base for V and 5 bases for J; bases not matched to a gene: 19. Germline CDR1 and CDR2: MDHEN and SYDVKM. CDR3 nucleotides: TGTGCCAGCAGTTTATATGGGGCCTCGGGACTAGCGGGAGTAAGGAGGGACGAGCAGTACTTC. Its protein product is CASSLYGASGLAGVRRDEQYF.

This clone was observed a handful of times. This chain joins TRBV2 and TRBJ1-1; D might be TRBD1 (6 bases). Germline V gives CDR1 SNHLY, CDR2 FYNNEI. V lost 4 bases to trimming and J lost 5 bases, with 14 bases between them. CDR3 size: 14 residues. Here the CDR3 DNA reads TGTGCCAGCAGTGGGGTGGGGGGCAGGACTGAAGCTTTCTTT. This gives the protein CASSGVGGRTEAFF.

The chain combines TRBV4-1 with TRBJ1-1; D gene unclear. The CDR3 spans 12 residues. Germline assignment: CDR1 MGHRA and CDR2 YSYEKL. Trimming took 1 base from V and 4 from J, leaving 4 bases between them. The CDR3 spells CASSQGTTEAFF. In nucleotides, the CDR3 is TGCGCCAGCAGCCAAGGAACCACTGAAGCTTTCTTT.

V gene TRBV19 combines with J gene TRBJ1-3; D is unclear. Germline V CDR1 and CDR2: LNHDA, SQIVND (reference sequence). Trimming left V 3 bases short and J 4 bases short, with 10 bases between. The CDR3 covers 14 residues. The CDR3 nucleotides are TGTGCCAGTAGTATGAGACAACTCGGAAACACCATATATTTT. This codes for CASSMRQLGNTIYF.

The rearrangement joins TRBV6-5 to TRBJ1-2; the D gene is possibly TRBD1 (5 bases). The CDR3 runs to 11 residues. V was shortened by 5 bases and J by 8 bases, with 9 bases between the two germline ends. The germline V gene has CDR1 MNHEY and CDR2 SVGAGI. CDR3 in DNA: TGTGCCAGCAGTATCGGGGGGGGCTACACCTTC. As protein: CASSIGGGYTF.

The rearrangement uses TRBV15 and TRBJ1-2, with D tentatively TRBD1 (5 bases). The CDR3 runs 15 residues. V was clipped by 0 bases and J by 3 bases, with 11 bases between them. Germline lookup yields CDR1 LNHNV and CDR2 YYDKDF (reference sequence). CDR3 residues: CATSREGDVDYGYTF. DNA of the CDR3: TGTGCCACCAGCAGAGAGGGGGACGTCGACTATGGCTACACCTTC.

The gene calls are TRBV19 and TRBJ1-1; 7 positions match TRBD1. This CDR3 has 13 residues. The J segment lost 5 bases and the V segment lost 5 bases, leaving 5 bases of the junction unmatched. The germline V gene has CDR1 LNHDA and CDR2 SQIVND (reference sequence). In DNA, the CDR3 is TGTGCCAGTAGTGAGAGGGGGCTGACTGAAGCTTTCTTT. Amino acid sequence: CASSERGLTEAFF.

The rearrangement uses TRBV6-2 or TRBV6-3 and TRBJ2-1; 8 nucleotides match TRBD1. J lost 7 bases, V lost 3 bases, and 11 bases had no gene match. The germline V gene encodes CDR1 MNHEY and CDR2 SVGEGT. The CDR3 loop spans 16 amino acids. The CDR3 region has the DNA TGTGCCAGCAGTTATAAGGGCAGGGGGCGCAGGAATGAGCAGTTCTTC. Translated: CASSYKGRGRRNEQFF.

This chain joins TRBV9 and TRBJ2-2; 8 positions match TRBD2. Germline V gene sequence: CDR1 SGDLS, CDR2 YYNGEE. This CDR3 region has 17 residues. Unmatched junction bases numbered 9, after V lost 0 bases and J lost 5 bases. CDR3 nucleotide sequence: TGTGCCAGCAGCGTAGGTCGGGGGGGAGGGTGGACCGGGGAGCTGTTTTTT. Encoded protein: CASSVGRGGGWTGELFF.

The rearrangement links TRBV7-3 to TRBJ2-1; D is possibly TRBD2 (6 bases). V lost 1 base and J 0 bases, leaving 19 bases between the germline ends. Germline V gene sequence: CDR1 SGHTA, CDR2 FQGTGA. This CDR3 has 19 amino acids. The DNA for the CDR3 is TGTGCCAGCAGCTTAAATGGATTCCGGGCGGGGAGCTCCTACAATGAGCAGTTCTTC. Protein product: CASSLNGFRAGSSYNEQFF.

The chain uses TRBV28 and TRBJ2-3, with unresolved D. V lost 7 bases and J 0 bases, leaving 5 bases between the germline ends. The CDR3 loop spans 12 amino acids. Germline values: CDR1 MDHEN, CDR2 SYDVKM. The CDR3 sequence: CASKGSTDTQYF. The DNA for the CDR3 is TGTGCCAGCAAGGGAAGCACAGATACGCAGTATTTT.

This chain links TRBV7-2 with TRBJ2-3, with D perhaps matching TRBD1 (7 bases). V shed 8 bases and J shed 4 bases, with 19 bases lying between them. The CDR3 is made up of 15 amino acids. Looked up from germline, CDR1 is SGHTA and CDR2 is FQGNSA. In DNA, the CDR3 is TGTGCCAGCCGTCCGGCAGGGGGGTTTGCAGATACGCAGTATTTT. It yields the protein CASRPAGGFADTQYF.

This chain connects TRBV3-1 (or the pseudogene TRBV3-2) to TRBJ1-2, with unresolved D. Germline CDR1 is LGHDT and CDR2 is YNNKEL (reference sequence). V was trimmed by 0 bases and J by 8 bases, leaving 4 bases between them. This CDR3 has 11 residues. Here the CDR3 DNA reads TGTGCCAGCAGCCAAGACTGGGGCTACACCTTC. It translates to CASSQDWGYTF.

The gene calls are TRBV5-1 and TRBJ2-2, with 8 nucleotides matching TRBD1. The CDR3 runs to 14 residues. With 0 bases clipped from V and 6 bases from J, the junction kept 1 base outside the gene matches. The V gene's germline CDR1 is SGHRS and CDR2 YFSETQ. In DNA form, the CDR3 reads TGCGCCAGCAGCTTGGAGACAGGGGCCGGGGAGCTGTTTTTT. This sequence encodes CASSLETGAGELFF.

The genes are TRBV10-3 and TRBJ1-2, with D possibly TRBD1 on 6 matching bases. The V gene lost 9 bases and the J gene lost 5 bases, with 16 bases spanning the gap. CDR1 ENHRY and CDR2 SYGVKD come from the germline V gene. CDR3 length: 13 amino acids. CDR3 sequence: CAINREGIYGYTF. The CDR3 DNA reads TGTGCCATTAACAGGGAGGGGATATATGGCTACACCTTC.

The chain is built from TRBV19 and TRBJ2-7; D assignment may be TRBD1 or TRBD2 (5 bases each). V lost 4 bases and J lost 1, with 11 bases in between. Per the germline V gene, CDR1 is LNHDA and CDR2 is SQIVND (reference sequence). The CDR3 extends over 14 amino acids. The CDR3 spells CASSNRDGSYEQYF. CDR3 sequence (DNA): TGTGCCAGTAGTAACCGGGACGGATCCTACGAGCAGTACTTC.

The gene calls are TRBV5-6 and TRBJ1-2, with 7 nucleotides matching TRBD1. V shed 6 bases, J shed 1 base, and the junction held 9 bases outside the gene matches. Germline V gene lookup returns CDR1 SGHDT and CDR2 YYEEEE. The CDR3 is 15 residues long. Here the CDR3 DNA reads TGTGCCAGCACCCCGGTGGGACAGTTTAACTATGGCTACACCTTC. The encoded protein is CASTPVGQFNYGYTF.

In nucleotides, the CDR3 is TGTGCCTCGGAATGGGGCGGTGGGGCTTTTGGCACAGATACGCAGTATTTT. Translated: CASEWGGGAFGTDTQYF. V gene TRBV30 combines with J gene TRBJ2-3; possible D gene TRBD1, 5 bases. CDR3 length equals 17 residues. The germline CDR1 and CDR2 sequences are GTSNPN and SVGIG (reference sequence). Trimming cost V 7 bases and J 1 base, with 24 bases left between them.

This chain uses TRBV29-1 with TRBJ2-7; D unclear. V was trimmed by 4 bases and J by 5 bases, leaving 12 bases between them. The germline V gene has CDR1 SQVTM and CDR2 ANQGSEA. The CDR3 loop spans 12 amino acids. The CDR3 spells CSVAQVSNEQYF. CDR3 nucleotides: TGCAGCGTTGCTCAAGTTTCCAACGAGCAGTACTTC.

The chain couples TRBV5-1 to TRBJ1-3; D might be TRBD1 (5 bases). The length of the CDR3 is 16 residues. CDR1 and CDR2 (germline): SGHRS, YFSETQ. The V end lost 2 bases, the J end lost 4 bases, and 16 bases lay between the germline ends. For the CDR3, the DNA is TGCGCCAGCAGCTTCCAGGGACCCGGCGACGGAAACACCATATATTTT. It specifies CASSFQGPGDGNTIYF.